The clone carrying this T cell receptor (beta chain) was seen more than once but under ten times. In the source study's methods: Amplification of reference gene primers provided the estimated nucleated cell counts. TCRdb keeps only in-frame clones here, not all; method: immunoSEQ multiplex PCR. V, J and clone size are taken as reported in that table, and D and trimming were inferred from the DNA itself. The table has tens of thousands of clones, about 87% seen once. The CDR3 runs to 14 residues. Germline V gene sequence: CDR1 LGHDT, CDR2 YNNKEL (reference sequence). V was cut by 4 bases and J by 3 bases, with 13 bases left in between. The data stem from a study of blood T cell repertoires in COVID-19. At the level of the study: The samples span acute and convalescent COVID-19 from the United States, Italy and Spain. T cells, B-cell-depleted T cells, or PBMCs provided the cDNA or gDNA that served as material.

Enrollment of patients from Seattle took place during active infection, with longitudinal follow-up. This sequence joins TRBV3-1 (or the pseudogene TRBV3-2) and TRBJ2-7, with no clear D. The receptor comes from a middle-aged man with COVID-19, enrolled during active disease. Sequences were obtained from peripheral blood. CDR3 region: CASSPNTLIYEQYF. The CDR3 DNA is TGTGCCAGCAGCCCTAATACTTTAATCTACGAGCAGTACTTC.